Following are 14 T cell receptor beta chains from one sample sequenced in a study of OX40 agonist ivuxolimab in advanced cancers. Sequenced by immunoSEQ multiplex PCR; TCRdb stores in-frame clones only, minus some. Of about 48,000 clones in the sample, 92% were seen once. The starting material was CD4+ or CD8+ T cells sorted from blood, obtained in a trial of the OX40 agonist ivuxolimab. Source of these receptors: an adult with an advanced solid tumor such as melanoma, head and neck, liver or kidney cancer.

This clone was observed a single time. V is TRBV9 and J is TRBJ2-3, with a possible D match to TRBD2 (5 bases). The V gene lost 0 bases and the J gene lost 0 bases, with 14 bases spanning the gap. This CDR3 has 17 amino acids. Per the germline V gene, CDR1 is SGDLS and CDR2 is YYNGEE. CDR3 sequence (DNA): TGTGCCAGCAGCGTAGGGTTAGGGCGGACTAGCACAGATACGCAGTATTTT. This gives the protein CASSVGLGRTSTDTQYF.

V and J are TRBV7-9 and TRBJ1-1; 7 bases fit TRBD1. The CDR3 is 14 amino acids. CDR1 is SEHNR and CDR2 is FQNEAQ in the germline V gene (reference sequence). The V and J ends lost 4 bases and 2 bases, in that order; junction bases with no gene match: 4. The CDR3 reads CASSSGGENTEAFF. For the CDR3, the DNA is TGTGCCAGCAGCTCAGGGGGGGAAAACACTGAAGCTTTCTTT. Complete variable domain (other parts from reference TRBV7-9 and TRBJ1-1): DTGVSQNPRHKITKRGQNVTFRCDPISEHNRLYWYRQTLGQGPEFLTYFQNEAQLEKSRLLSDRFSAERPKGSFSTLEIQRTEQGDSAMYLCASSSGGENTEAFFGQGTRLTVV.

The chain combines TRBV5-1 with TRBJ1-1, with 7 bases identical to TRBD1. This CDR3 region has 15 residues. The V and J ends lost 2 bases and 2 bases, in that order; junction bases with no gene match: 6. The V gene's germline CDR1 is SGHRS and CDR2 YFSETQ. The CDR3 nucleotides read TGCGCCAGCAGCTTTCCGGGACAGCCCAACACTGAAGCTTTCTTT. Its protein is CASSFPGQPNTEAFF. The variable domain in full, completed from reference TRBV5-1 and TRBJ1-1, reads KAGVTQTPRYLIKTRGQQVTLSCSPISGHRSVSWYQQTPGQGLQFLFEYFSETQRNKGNFPGRFSGRQFSNSRSEMNVSTLELGDSALYLCASSFPGQPNTEAFFGQGTRLTVV.

V gene TRBV6-5 combines with J gene TRBJ1-1, with TRBD1 matching 8 bases. Germline assignment: CDR1 MNHEY and CDR2 SVGAGI. The CDR3 is 14 amino acids. The V segment lost 2 bases and the J segment 1 base; nucleotides outside the gene matches: 0. CDR3 bases: TGTGCCAGCAGTTACGGACAGGGGAACACTGAAGCTTTCTTT. Its translation: CASSYGQGNTEAFF.

V is TRBV27 and J is TRBJ1-5; D unclear. Between the trimmed V and J ends, which lost 6 bases and 0 bases, there was a span of 9 bases. The CDR3 has 14 residues. Germline V gives CDR1 MNHEY, CDR2 SMNVEV (reference sequence). In DNA, the CDR3 is TGTGCCAGCAGGACAAGATTTAGCAATCAGCCCCAGCATTTT. It translates to CASRTRFSNQPQHF.

This sequence joins TRBV10-2 and TRBJ2-2; D not certain. Trimming removed 7 bases from V and 2 bases from J, with 8 bases in between. The CDR3 covers 13 residues. The germline CDR1 and CDR2 sequences are WSHSY and SAAADI. CDR3 residues: CASMGPNTGELFF. Written as DNA, the CDR3 is TGCGCCAGCATGGGCCCTAACACCGGGGAGCTGTTTTTT.

The DNA of the CDR3 is TGTGCCTGGAGTGTAGGGGTGGACTCCGAGCAGTACTTC. Amino acid sequence: CAWSVGVDSEQYF. The chain employs TRBV30 and TRBJ2-7; D assignment may be TRBD1 or TRBD2 (5 bases each). Trimming took off 0 bases at V and 6 bases at J, with 12 bases between the two ends. This CDR3 spans 13 amino acids. Per the germline V gene, CDR1 is GTSNPN and CDR2 is SVGIG (reference sequence).

The chain carries TRBV7-6 and TRBJ1-6, with 7 bases lining up with TRBD1. V trimming: 1 base; J trimming: 10 bases; junction bases outside the gene matches: 7. Germline V gene sequence: CDR1 SGHVS, CDR2 FNYEAQ. This CDR3 has 15 amino acids. In nucleotides, the CDR3 is TGTGCCAGCAGCTTAGGACAGGGTGGCGGCTCACCCCTCCACTTT. Amino acids: CASSLGQGGGSPLHF.

The chain is built from TRBV30 and TRBJ2-7; no clear D. The V gene's germline CDR1 is GTSNPN and CDR2 SVGIG (reference sequence). This CDR3 is 13 amino acids long. The V gene lost 0 bases and the J gene lost 1 base, with 7 bases spanning the gap. The CDR3 DNA reads TGTGCCTGGAGTGTTGGTACATCCTACGAGCAGTACTTC. It codes for CAWSVGTSYEQYF. The whole variable domain, filled in from reference TRBV30 and TRBJ2-7, reads SQTIHQWPATLVQPVGSPLSLECTVEGTSNPNLYWYRQAAGRGLQLLFYSVGIGQISSEVPQNLSASRPQDRQFILSSKKLLLSDSGFYLCAWSVGTSYEQYFGPGTRLTVT.

The chain combines TRBV11-1 with TRBJ2-1; tentatively, D is TRBD2 (5 bases). Germline V CDR1 and CDR2: SGHAT, FQDESV (reference sequence). The V end lost 5 bases, the J end lost 10 bases, and 12 bases lay between the germline ends. The CDR3 spans 12 residues. CDR3 sequence reads: CASSISAREQFF. The CDR3 DNA sequence: TGTGCCAGCAGCATTAGCGCCCGGGAGCAGTTCTTC.

This clone was seen a handful of times. The V and J genes are TRBV2 and TRBJ1-1; D is perhaps TRBD1 (5 bases). There are 15 residues in the CDR3. Per germline, CDR1 SNHLY and CDR2 FYNNEI. The V and J ends lost 3 bases and 0 bases respectively, with 11 bases between them. CDR3 sequence reads: CASSDSATVNTEAFF. The CDR3 nucleotides are TGTGCCAGCAGTGACAGCGCGACAGTGAACACTGAAGCTTTCTTT.

This clone was seen only once. Other DNA sequences within the sample encode an identical CDR3. V usage is TRBV19 and J usage is TRBJ1-1; D gene uncertain. The ends were cut back, 3 bases at V and 5 bases at J, with 13 bases in the middle. The CDR3 has 14 residues. CDR1 is LNHDA and CDR2 is SQIVND in the germline V gene (reference sequence). The DNA of the CDR3 is TGTGCCAGTAGTATCGGAGGGATCGGGACTGAAGCTTTCTTT. It codes for CASSIGGIGTEAFF.

The chain employs TRBV4-1 and TRBJ1-2; D perhaps matches TRBD1 (5 bases). Germline CDR1 and CDR2: MGHRA and YSYEKL. The CDR3 length is 15 residues. V dropped 0 bases and J dropped 8 bases, with 16 bases sitting between them. Written as DNA, the CDR3 is TGCGCCAGCAGCCAAGATTCGGGACCGCCCGTCGGCTACACCTTC. It is translated as CASSQDSGPPVGYTF.

This sequence joins TRBV19 and TRBJ2-2, with unresolved D. Trimming removed 6 bases at V and 7 bases at J, with 18 bases between. The CDR3 sequence is 15 residues long. Germline V gene data show CDR1 as LNHDA and CDR2 as SQIVND (reference sequence). The CDR3, as DNA: TGTGCCAGTAGCCTGCCTCGCTTTTGGGGCGGGGAGCTGTTTTTT. This translates into CASSLPRFWGGELFF. Using reference TRBV19 and TRBJ2-2 for the parts outside the CDR3, the full variable domain is DGGITQSPKYLFRKEGQNVTLSCEQNLNHDAMYWYRQDPGQGLRLIYYSQIVNDFQKGDIAEGYSVSREKKESFPLTVTSAQKNPTAFYLCASSLPRFWGGELFFGEGSRLTVL.